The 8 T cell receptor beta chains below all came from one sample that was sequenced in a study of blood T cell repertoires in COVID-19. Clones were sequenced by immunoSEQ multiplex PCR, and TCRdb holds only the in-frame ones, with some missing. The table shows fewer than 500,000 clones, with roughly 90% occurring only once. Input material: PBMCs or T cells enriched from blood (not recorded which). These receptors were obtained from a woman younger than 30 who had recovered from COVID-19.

CDR3 nucleotide sequence: TGTGCCAGCAGCTTAAGCGGATCAGGGTACACTGAAGCTTTCTTT. It codes for CASSLSGSGYTEAFF. The chain combines TRBV7-3 with TRBJ1-1; D may be TRBD1 (5 bases). CDR1 is SGHTA and CDR2 is FQGTGA in the germline V gene. The CDR3 spans 15 residues. V was cut by 1 base and J by 3 bases, with 12 bases left in between.

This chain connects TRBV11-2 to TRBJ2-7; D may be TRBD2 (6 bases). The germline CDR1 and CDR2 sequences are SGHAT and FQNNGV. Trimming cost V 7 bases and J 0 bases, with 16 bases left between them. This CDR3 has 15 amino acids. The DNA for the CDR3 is TGTGCCAGCAACTTTGGGACTTCATCCTCCTACGAGCAGTACTTC. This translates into CASNFGTSSSYEQYF.

CDR3 in amino acids: CASSVSWGPFF. DNA of the CDR3: TGTGCCAGCAGTGTGTCATGGGGCCCGTTCTTC. The chain uses TRBV2 and TRBJ2-1; D may be TRBD1 (5 bases). Trimming removed 4 bases from V and 15 bases from J, with 13 bases in between. This CDR3 comprises 11 residues. Germline V CDR1 and CDR2: SNHLY, FYNNEI.

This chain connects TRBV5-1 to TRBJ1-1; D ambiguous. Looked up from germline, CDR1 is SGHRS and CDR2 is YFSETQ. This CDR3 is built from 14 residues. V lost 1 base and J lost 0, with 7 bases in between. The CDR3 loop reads CASSLYILNTEAFF. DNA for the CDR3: TGCGCCAGCAGCTTGTACATCCTGAACACTGAAGCTTTCTTT.

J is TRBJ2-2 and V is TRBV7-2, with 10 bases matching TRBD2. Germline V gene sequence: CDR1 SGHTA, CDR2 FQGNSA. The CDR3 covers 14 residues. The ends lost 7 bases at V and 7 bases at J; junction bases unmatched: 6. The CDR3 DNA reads TGTGCCAGCATCGTTAGCGGGGGGTACGGGGAGCTGTTTTTT. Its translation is CASIVSGGYGELFF.

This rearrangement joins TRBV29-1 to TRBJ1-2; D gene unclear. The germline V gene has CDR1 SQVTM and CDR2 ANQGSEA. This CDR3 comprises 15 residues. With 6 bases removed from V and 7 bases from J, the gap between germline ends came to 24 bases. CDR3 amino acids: CSVESGPPAGSGYTF. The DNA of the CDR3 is TGCAGCGTCGAGTCCGGGCCCCCGGCGGGTAGTGGCTACACCTTC.

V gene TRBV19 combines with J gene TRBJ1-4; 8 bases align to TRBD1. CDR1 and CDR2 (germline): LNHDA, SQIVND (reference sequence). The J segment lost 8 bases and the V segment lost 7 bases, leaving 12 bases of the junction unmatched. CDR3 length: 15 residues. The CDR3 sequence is CASKTNRGNEEKLFF. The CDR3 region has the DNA TGTGCCAGTAAAACAAACAGGGGGAACGAAGAAAAACTGTTTTTT.

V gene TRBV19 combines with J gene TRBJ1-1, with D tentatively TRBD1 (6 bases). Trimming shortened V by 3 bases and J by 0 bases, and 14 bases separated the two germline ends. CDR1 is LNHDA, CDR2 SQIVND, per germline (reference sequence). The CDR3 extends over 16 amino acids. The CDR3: CASSILSTGMNTEAFF. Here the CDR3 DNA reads TGTGCCAGTAGTATTCTATCAACAGGGATGAACACTGAAGCTTTCTTT.